A single sample is the source of the 18 T cell receptor beta chains below, sequenced in a study of early stage breast cancer tumors. Repertoires were generated with immunoSEQ multiplex PCR, while TCRdb's copy carries only in-frame clones and drops some. The sample carries under 75,000 clones, over 60% recorded once. Material: blood. These receptors were taken from a person in their twenties or thirties with breast cancer.

The chain employs TRBV5-1 and TRBJ2-1; 9 nucleotides match TRBD1. The germline CDR1 and CDR2 sequences are SGHRS and YFSETQ. The CDR3 extends over 16 amino acids. V lost 3 bases, J lost 2 bases, and 6 bases stayed unmatched. The chain's CDR3 is CASSSGQGFTYNEQFF. CDR3 sequence (DNA): TGCGCCAGCAGCTCGGGACAGGGCTTCACCTACAATGAGCAGTTCTTC.

V is TRBV7-9 and J is TRBJ2-1; D remains unclear. Deletions cut 4 bases from V and 3 bases from J, with 4 bases between. Per germline, CDR1 SEHNR and CDR2 FQNEAQ (reference sequence). The CDR3 loop spans 12 amino acids. CDR3 coding DNA: TGTGCCAGCAGCTCCGGCTACAATGAGCAGTTCTTC. Protein product: CASSSGYNEQFF.

The chain has TRBV4-1 and TRBJ2-7; the D call may be TRBD1 or TRBD2 (5 bases each). CDR3 length equals 18 residues. Germline CDR1 MGHRA, CDR2 YSYEKL. V lost 0 bases and J 3 bases, leaving 21 bases between the germline ends. The CDR3: CASSQEWDVSGRRYEQYF. The DNA for the CDR3 is TGCGCCAGCAGCCAAGAATGGGACGTATCGGGACGGCGCTACGAGCAGTACTTC.

The J gene is TRBJ2-7, the V gene TRBV19; TRBD2 matches at 11 bases. Germline V gene data show CDR1 as LNHDA and CDR2 as SQIVND (reference sequence). V was pared by 4 bases and J by 2 bases, with 7 bases of the junction left unmatched. This CDR3 is 16 amino acids long. The CDR3 region has the DNA TGTGCCAGTAGTACAGGGACTAGCGGAGCCGCCTACGAGCAGTACTTC. The encoded protein is CASSTGTSGAAYEQYF. The entire variable domain, with the rest obtained from reference TRBV19 and TRBJ2-7, is as follows: DGGITQSPKYLFRKEGQNVTLSCEQNLNHDAMYWYRQDPGQGLRLIYYSQIVNDFQKGDIAEGYSVSREKKESFPLTVTSAQKNPTAFYLCASSTGTSGAAYEQYFGPGTRLTVT.

The chain joins TRBV18 to TRBJ2-5; D may be TRBD1 (6 bases). V dropped 4 bases and J dropped 2 bases, with 8 bases sitting between them. The CDR3 spans 13 residues. CDR1 is KGHSH, CDR2 LQKENI, per germline. The chain's CDR3 is CASSLGQQETQYF. Here the CDR3 DNA reads TGTGCCAGCTCACTCGGACAGCAAGAGACCCAGTACTTC.

This clone was picked up one time. The rearrangement uses TRBV11-3 and TRBJ2-2, with no clear D. Per the germline V gene, CDR1 is SGHNT and CDR2 is YENEEA. Between the trimmed V and J ends, which lost 1 base and 3 bases, there was a span of 21 bases. This CDR3 has 19 amino acids. The chain's CDR3 is CASSLGGPSVRGDTGELFF. The CDR3 coding sequence is TGTGCCAGCAGCTTAGGTGGGCCTTCGGTTCGTGGGGACACCGGGGAGCTGTTTTTT.

This chain connects TRBV19 to TRBJ2-1, with D perhaps TRBD2 (5 bases). This CDR3 spans 13 amino acids. Germline-derived CDR1 and CDR2 are LNHDA and SQIVND (reference sequence). The V end lost 7 bases, the J end lost 5 bases, and 12 bases lay between the germline ends. CDR3 bases: TGTGCCAGTAAACGGGATCTTAACAATGAGCAGTTCTTC. It yields the protein CASKRDLNNEQFF.

The rearrangement uses TRBV4-1 and TRBJ2-5; TRBD2 matches 8 bases. Germline assignment: CDR1 MGHRA and CDR2 YSYEKL. The CDR3 runs to 13 residues. After removal of 7 bases from V and 10 bases from J, the junction contained 11 bases not matched to a gene. CDR3 bases: TGCGCCAGCACCAGCGGGAGATGGATAAACCAGTACTTC. Translated: CASTSGRWINQYF.

The chain recombines TRBV19 with TRBJ2-7; 8 positions agree with TRBD2. J was trimmed by 5 bases and V by 5 bases; bases with no gene match: 8. This CDR3 is built from 14 residues. Per the germline V gene, CDR1 is LNHDA and CDR2 is SQIVND (reference sequence). The CDR3 region is CASSYNGRANEQYF. CDR3 in DNA: TGTGCCAGTAGTTATAACGGGAGGGCCAACGAGCAGTACTTC.

This clone was counted a single time. This rearrangement joins TRBV7-9 to TRBJ2-5; tentatively, D is TRBD2 (6 bases). Germline V gene sequence: CDR1 SEHNR, CDR2 FQNEAQ (reference sequence). V gave up 0 bases and J gave up 4 bases, with 12 bases separating them. The CDR3 spans 15 residues. The CDR3 loop is CASSLAEGGGETQYF. CDR3 in DNA: TGTGCCAGCAGCTTAGCGGAGGGAGGTGGAGAGACCCAGTACTTC.

This clone was counted between two and nine times. The chain couples TRBV4-1 to TRBJ2-1, with D unclear. CDR3 length equals 17 residues. Germline CDR1 is MGHRA and CDR2 is YSYEKL. V was cut by 0 bases and J by 0 bases, with 12 bases left in between. DNA for the CDR3: TGCGCCAGCAGCCAAGACAGGTTTCCGAGCTCCTACAATGAGCAGTTCTTC. Its translation is CASSQDRFPSSYNEQFF.

This clone was detected only once. The chain has TRBV4-3 and TRBJ2-1; 9 positions agree with TRBD2. CDR3 length equals 14 residues. J gave up 2 bases and V 10 bases, and 6 bases lay outside the gene matches. CDR1 and CDR2 (germline): LGHNA, YSLEER. Here the CDR3 DNA reads TGCGCCACCCCTAGCGGGGTCCCCTACAATGAGCAGTTCTTC. This gives the protein CATPSGVPYNEQFF.

This clone was recorded only once. V is TRBV18 and J is TRBJ2-3, with TRBD2 matching 10 bases. V lost 1 base, J lost 3 bases, and 4 bases stayed unmatched. The CDR3 has 16 residues. Germline CDR1 and CDR2: KGHSH and LQKENI. CDR3 in DNA: TGTGCCAGCTCACCACTAGCGGGAGGAAAGACAGATACGCAGTATTTT. It yields the protein CASSPLAGGKTDTQYF.

DNA of the CDR3: TGCGCCAGCAGCCAAGCCCAGGGATCGGACGAGCAGTACTTC. It codes for CASSQAQGSDEQYF. V and J are TRBV4-1 and TRBJ2-7; D possibly corresponds to TRBD1 (5 bases). V lost 1 base to trimming and J lost 5 bases, with 12 bases between them. Per germline, CDR1 MGHRA and CDR2 YSYEKL. The CDR3 sequence is 14 residues long.

The V call is TRBV7-2, the J call TRBJ2-7; D gene unclear. CDR1 and CDR2 (germline): SGHTA, FQGNSA. V lost 0 bases and J lost 6, with 12 bases in between. The CDR3 contains 14 residues. This CDR3 reads CASSLAFSKGEQYF. CDR3 nucleotides: TGTGCCAGCAGCTTAGCGTTTTCTAAGGGCGAGCAGTACTTC.

CDR3 DNA sequence: TGTGCCAGCAGTTTAGCCGGGAGCAGCAATCAGCCCCAGCATTTT. This encodes CASSLAGSSNQPQHF. V is TRBV27 and J is TRBJ1-5, with D uncertain. The CDR3 has 15 residues. The V gene lost 2 bases and the J gene lost 1 base, with 9 bases spanning the gap. Germline CDR1 reads MNHEY; CDR2 reads SMNVEV (reference sequence).

The chain links TRBV13 to TRBJ1-1; D may be TRBD1 (5 bases). Trimming took off 4 bases at V and 8 bases at J, with 14 bases between the two ends. The germline gives CDR1 PRHDT, CDR2 FYEKMQ (reference sequence). The CDR3 spans 13 residues. The CDR3: CASSSPRGREAFF. Written as DNA, the CDR3 is TGTGCCAGCAGCTCCCCCCGGGGGAGGGAAGCTTTCTTT.

The chain carries TRBV27 and TRBJ2-7; 8 nucleotides line up with TRBD1. The J segment lost 5 bases and the V segment lost 5 bases, leaving 8 bases of the junction unmatched. Germline assignment: CDR1 MNHEY and CDR2 SMNVEV (reference sequence). CDR3 length: 14 residues. The DNA for the CDR3 is TGTGCCAGCAGTCTAGTGGACAGGGTCCACGAGCAGTACTTC. The encoded protein is CASSLVDRVHEQYF.